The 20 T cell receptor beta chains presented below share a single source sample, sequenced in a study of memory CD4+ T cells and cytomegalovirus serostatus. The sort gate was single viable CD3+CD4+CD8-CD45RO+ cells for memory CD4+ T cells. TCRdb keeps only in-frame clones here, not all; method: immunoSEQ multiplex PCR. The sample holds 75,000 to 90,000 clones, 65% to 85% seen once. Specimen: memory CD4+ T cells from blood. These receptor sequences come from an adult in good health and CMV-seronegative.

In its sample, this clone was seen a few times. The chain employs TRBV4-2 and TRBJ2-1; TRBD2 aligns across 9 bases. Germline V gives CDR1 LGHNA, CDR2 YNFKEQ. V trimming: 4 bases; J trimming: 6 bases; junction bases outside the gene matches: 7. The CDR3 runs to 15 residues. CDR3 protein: CASSPASGVINEQFF. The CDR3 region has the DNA TGTGCCAGCAGCCCGGCTAGCGGGGTGATCAATGAGCAGTTCTTC.

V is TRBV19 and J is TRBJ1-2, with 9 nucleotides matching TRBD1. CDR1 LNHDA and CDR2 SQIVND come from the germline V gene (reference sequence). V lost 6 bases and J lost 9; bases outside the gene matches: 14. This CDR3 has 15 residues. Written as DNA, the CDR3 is TGTGCCAGTAGGTGGGGGTCGGACAGGGGTGTGAGCTACACCTTC. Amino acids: CASRWGSDRGVSYTF.

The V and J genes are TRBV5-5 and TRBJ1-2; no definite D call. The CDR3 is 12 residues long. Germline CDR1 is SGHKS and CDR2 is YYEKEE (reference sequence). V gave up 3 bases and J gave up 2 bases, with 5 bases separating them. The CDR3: CASSSTNYGYTF. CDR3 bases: TGTGCCAGCAGCTCCACCAACTATGGCTACACCTTC.

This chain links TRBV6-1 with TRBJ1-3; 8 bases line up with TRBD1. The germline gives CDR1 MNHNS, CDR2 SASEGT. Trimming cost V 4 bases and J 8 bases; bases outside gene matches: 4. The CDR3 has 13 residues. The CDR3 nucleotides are TGTGCCAGCAGTGCAGACAGGGGTGACACCATATATTTT. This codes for CASSADRGDTIYF.

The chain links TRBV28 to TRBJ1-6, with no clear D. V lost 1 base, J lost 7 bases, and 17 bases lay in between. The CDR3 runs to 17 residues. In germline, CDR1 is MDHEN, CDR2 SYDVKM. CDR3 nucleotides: TGTGCCAGCAGTTTATTAGTCCGCAGCCGCCAGAATTCACCCCTCCACTTT. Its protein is CASSLLVRSRQNSPLHF.

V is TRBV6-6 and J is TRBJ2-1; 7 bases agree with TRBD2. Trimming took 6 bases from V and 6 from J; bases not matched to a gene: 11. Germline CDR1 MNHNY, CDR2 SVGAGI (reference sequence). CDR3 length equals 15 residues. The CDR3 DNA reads TGTGCCAGCAGCGGCGCCGGCCCGGGGGGCAATGAGCAGTTCTTC. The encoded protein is CASSGAGPGGNEQFF.

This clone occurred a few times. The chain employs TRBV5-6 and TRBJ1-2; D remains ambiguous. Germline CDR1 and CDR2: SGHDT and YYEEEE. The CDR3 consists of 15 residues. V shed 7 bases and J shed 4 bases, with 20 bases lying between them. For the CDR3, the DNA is TGTGCCAGCCGCCTTTGGAGGAGGGCCCCCTATGGCTACACCTTC. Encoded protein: CASRLWRRAPYGYTF. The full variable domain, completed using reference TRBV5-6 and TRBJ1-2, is DAGVTQSPTHLIKTRGQQVTLRCSPKSGHDTVSWYQQALGQGPQFIFQYYEEEERQRGNFPDRFSGHQFPNYSSELNVNALLLGDSALYLCASRLWRRAPYGYTFGSGTRLTVV.

Here the CDR3 DNA reads TGCGCCAGCAGCTTGTGGCTTACCGGAGGGAACACTGAAGCTTTCTTT. This encodes CASSLWLTGGNTEAFF. The chain recombines TRBV5-1 with TRBJ1-1; no clear D gene. The CDR3 sequence is 16 residues long. Germline assignment: CDR1 SGHRS and CDR2 YFSETQ. V was pared by 1 base and J by 1 base, with 14 bases between.

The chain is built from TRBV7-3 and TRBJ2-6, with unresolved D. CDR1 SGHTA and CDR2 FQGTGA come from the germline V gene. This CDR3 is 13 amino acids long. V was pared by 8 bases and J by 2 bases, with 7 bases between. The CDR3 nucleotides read TGTGCCAGCGGCCGCGCTGGGGCCAACGTCCTGACTTTC. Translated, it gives CASGRAGANVLTF.

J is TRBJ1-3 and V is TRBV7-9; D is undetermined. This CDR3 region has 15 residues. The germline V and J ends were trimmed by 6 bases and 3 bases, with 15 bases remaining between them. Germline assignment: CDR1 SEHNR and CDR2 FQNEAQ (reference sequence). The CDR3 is CASRPGGDFGNTIYF. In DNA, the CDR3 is TGTGCCAGCAGGCCCGGCGGGGATTTTGGAAACACCATATATTTT. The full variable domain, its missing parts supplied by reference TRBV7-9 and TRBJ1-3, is DTGVSQNPRHKITKRGQNVTFRCDPISEHNRLYWYRQTLGQGPEFLTYFQNEAQLEKSRLLSDRFSAERPKGSFSTLEIQRTEQGDSAMYLCASRPGGDFGNTIYFGEGSWLTVV.

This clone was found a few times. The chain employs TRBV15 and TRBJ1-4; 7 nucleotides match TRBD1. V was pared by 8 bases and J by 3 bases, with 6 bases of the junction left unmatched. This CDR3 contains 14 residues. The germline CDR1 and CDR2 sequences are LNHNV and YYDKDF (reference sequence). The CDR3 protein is CATSRTGANEKLFF. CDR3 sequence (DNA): TGTGCCACCTCAAGGACAGGCGCTAATGAAAAACTGTTTTTT.

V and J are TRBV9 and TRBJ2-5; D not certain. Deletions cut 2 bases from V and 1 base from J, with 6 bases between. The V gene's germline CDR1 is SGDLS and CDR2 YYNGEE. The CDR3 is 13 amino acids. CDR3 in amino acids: CASSVAPQETQYF. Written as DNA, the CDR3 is TGTGCCAGCAGCGTGGCCCCCCAAGAGACCCAGTACTTC. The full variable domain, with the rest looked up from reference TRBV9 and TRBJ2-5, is DSGVTQTPKHLITATGQRVTLRCSPRSGDLSVYWYQQSLDQGLQFLIQYYNGEERAKGNILERFSAQQFPDLHSELNLSSLELGDSALYFCASSVAPQETQYFGPGTRLLVL.

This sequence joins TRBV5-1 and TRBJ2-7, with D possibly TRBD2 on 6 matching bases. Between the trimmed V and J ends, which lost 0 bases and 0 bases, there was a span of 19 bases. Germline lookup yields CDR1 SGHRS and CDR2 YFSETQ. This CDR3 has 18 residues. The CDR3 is CASSLVYGGTGVSYEQYF. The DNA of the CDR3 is TGCGCCAGCAGCTTGGTTTACGGGGGAACAGGCGTCTCCTACGAGCAGTACTTC.

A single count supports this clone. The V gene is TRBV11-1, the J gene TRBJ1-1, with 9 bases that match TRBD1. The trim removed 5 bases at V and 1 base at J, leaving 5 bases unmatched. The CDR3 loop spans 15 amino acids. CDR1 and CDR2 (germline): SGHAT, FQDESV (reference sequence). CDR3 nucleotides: TGTGCCAGCAGCCCCTGGACAGGGGAGAACACTGAAGCTTTCTTT. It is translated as CASSPWTGENTEAFF.

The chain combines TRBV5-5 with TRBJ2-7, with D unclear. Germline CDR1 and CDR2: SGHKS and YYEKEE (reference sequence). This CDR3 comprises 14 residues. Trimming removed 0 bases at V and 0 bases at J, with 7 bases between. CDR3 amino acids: CASSLAWTSYEQYF. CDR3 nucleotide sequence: TGTGCCAGCAGCTTGGCTTGGACCTCCTACGAGCAGTACTTC.

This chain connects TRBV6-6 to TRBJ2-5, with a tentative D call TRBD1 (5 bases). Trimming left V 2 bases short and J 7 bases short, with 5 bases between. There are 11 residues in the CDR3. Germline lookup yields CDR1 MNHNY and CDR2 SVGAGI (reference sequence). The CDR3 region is CASSYQGTQYF. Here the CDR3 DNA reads TGTGCCAGCAGTTACCAGGGGACCCAGTACTTC.

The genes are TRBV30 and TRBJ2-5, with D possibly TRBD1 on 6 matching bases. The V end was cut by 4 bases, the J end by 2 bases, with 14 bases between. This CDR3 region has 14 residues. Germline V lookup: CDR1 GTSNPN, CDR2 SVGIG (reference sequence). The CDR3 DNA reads TGTGCCTGGACCAACCGGACAGTTCAAGAGACCCAGTACTTC. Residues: CAWTNRTVQETQYF.

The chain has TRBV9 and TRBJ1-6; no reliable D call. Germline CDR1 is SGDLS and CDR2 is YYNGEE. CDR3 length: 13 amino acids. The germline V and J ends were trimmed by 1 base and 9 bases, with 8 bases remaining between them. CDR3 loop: CASSVNDGSPLHF. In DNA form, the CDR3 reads TGTGCCAGCAGCGTAAACGACGGTTCACCCCTCCACTTT.

CDR3 sequence reads: CASSFRTPKDYNEQFF. CDR3 sequence (DNA): TGTGCCAGCAGCTTCCGGACTCCTAAAGACTACAATGAGCAGTTCTTC. The chain uses TRBV27 and TRBJ2-1, with a weak D call TRBD2 (5 bases). Deletions cut 6 bases from V and 3 bases from J, with 18 bases between. The CDR3 extends over 16 amino acids. Germline V gene data show CDR1 as MNHEY and CDR2 as SMNVEV (reference sequence).

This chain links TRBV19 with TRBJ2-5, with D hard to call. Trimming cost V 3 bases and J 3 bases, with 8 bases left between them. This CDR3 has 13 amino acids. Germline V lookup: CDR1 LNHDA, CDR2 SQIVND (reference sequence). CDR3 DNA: TGTGCCAGTAGTATGACTCCGGAAGAGACCCAGTACTTC. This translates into CASSMTPEETQYF.